The 20 T cell receptor beta chains in this list originate from one sample, sequenced in a study of OX40 agonist ivuxolimab in advanced cancers. Sequenced by immunoSEQ multiplex PCR; TCRdb stores in-frame clones only, minus some. The repertoire includes about 42,000 clones, 70% to 90% of them detected once, and roughly 12% sits in the top ten. Sequenced material: CD4+ or CD8+ T cells sorted from blood, taken in a trial of the OX40 agonist ivuxolimab. These receptors all come from an adult with an advanced solid tumor such as melanoma, head and neck, liver or kidney cancer.

The chain carries TRBV27 and TRBJ1-1; the match to TRBD1 covers 8 bases. This CDR3 region has 14 residues. After removal of 6 bases from V and 4 bases from J, the junction contained 7 bases not matched to a gene. The germline V gene has CDR1 MNHEY and CDR2 SMNVEV (reference sequence). CDR3 region: CASSVQGAGTEAFF. The CDR3 DNA follows: TGTGCCAGCAGCGTCCAGGGGGCGGGCACTGAAGCTTTCTTT.

V usage is TRBV5-4 and J usage is TRBJ1-1; perhaps TRBD1 as D (5 bases). Germline CDR1 is SGHNT and CDR2 is YYREEE (reference sequence). The CDR3 sequence is 14 residues long. V was cut by 1 base and J by 5 bases, with 12 bases left in between. For the CDR3, the DNA is TGTGCCAGCAGCTTGACCGGGGCCAAGACTGAAGCTTTCTTT. This sequence encodes CASSLTGAKTEAFF.

This clone occurred once. This sequence joins TRBV10-3 and TRBJ2-5, with 9 bases lining up with TRBD1. Near its end, the DNA agrees better with TRBJ2-7, so the J call may be wrong. Germline values: CDR1 ENHRY, CDR2 SYGVKD. CDR3 length: 14 amino acids. The CDR3: CAISPGQGPYEQYF. CDR3 nucleotides: TGTGCCATCAGTCCGGGACAGGGACCCTACGAGCAGTACTTC.

The V call is TRBV5-5, the J call TRBJ1-2; a possible D gene is TRBD1 (6 bases). CDR1 SGHKS and CDR2 YYEKEE come from the germline V gene (reference sequence). The CDR3 runs 13 residues. Trimming cost V 0 bases and J 8 bases, with 11 bases left between them. The CDR3 reads CASSLAGGGGYTF. The CDR3 DNA follows: TGTGCCAGCAGCTTGGCTGGGGGCGGCGGCTACACCTTC.

This clone has just one count. The V gene is TRBV4-2, the J gene TRBJ2-2; D is unresolved. Trimming took 4 bases from V and 8 from J, leaving 8 bases between them. The CDR3 is 12 residues long. CDR1 and CDR2 (germline): LGHNA, YNFKEQ. DNA of the CDR3: TGTGCCAGCAGCCCTCCCAGGGGGGAGCTGTTTTTT. Protein sequence: CASSPPRGELFF.

The chain links TRBV30 to TRBJ2-1; a weak D match, TRBD2 (5 bases). Germline assignment: CDR1 GTSNPN and CDR2 SVGIG (reference sequence). The V and J ends lost 3 bases and 7 bases respectively, with 13 bases between them. The CDR3 has 13 amino acids. CDR3 sequence: CAWRRAGRNEQFF. CDR3 nucleotide sequence: TGTGCCTGGAGACGGGCGGGCAGGAATGAGCAGTTCTTC.

This clone is categorized as medium-sized. This chain joins TRBV7-9 and TRBJ1-2; tentatively, D is TRBD1 (5 bases). CDR3 length equals 15 residues. The germline V gene has CDR1 SEHNR and CDR2 FQNEAQ (reference sequence). Trimming removed 8 bases at V and 0 bases at J, with 16 bases between. The CDR3 bases are TGTGCCAGCTCCTCCCCCGGGGGTACTAACTATGGCTACACCTTC. This codes for CASSSPGGTNYGYTF.

V is TRBV6-1 and J is TRBJ1-2; D gene uncertain. This CDR3 contains 12 residues. CDR1 and CDR2 from the germline V gene are MNHNS and SASEGT. Trimming left V 7 bases short and J 4 bases short, with 10 bases between. The CDR3 DNA sequence: TGTGCCAGCACCCTGGACCTCTATGGCTACACCTTC. This translates into CASTLDLYGYTF.

CDR3 in amino acids: CASTRTSGGWEQFF. The CDR3 nucleotides are TGTGCCAGCACCCGTACTAGCGGGGGCTGGGAGCAGTTCTTC. V usage is TRBV5-6 and J usage is TRBJ2-1; 11 bases fit TRBD2. Germline CDR1 and CDR2: SGHDT and YYEEEE. This CDR3 spans 14 amino acids. V lost 6 bases and J lost 10; bases outside the gene matches: 9.

The V and J genes are TRBV29-1 and TRBJ2-1; D may be TRBD2 (6 bases). Trimming shortened V by 3 bases and J by 1 base, and 19 bases separated the two germline ends. The CDR3 contains 17 residues. The V gene's germline CDR1 is SQVTM and CDR2 ANQGSEA. The CDR3 spells CSVDGVVAGPSYNEQFF. As DNA, the CDR3 is TGCAGCGTTGATGGGGTTGTGGCGGGACCATCCTACAATGAGCAGTTCTTC.

V and J are TRBV7-2 and TRBJ2-2; tentatively, D is TRBD1 (5 bases). CDR1 SGHTA and CDR2 FQGNSA come from the germline V gene. The germline V and J ends were trimmed by 8 bases and 3 bases, with 16 bases remaining between them. CDR3 length equals 15 residues. The CDR3 region is CASPGRATDTGELFF. In nucleotides, the CDR3 is TGTGCCAGCCCCGGCAGGGCTACCGACACCGGGGAGCTGTTTTTT.

The gene calls are TRBV30 and TRBJ2-1; D remains unclear. Trimming removed 8 bases at V and 3 bases at J, with 11 bases between. The CDR3 totals 12 residues. Germline values: CDR1 GTSNPN, CDR2 SVGIG (reference sequence). Written as DNA, the CDR3 is TGTGCCGCTGACATTTACTACAATGAGCAGTTCTTC. Its protein product is CAADIYYNEQFF.

The V and J genes are TRBV4-1 and TRBJ2-3, with 12 bases identical to TRBD2. The length of the CDR3 is 17 residues. The V gene's germline CDR1 is MGHRA and CDR2 YSYEKL. V gave up 5 bases and J gave up 6 bases; unmatched junction bases: 12. The CDR3 DNA is TGCGCCAGCAGCGAAGGGCTAGCGGGAGGGCGAGGGGATACGCAGTATTTT. This gives the protein CASSEGLAGGRGDTQYF.

The chain recombines TRBV10-3 with TRBJ1-1; 9 positions match TRBD1. With 6 bases clipped from V and 2 bases from J, the junction kept 10 bases outside the gene matches. Germline V gives CDR1 ENHRY, CDR2 SYGVKD. The CDR3 totals 16 residues. CDR3 loop: CAIRNLDRGLNTEAFF. CDR3 in DNA: TGTGCCATCAGGAACTTGGACAGGGGTCTTAACACTGAAGCTTTCTTT.

The rearrangement links TRBV4-2 to TRBJ2-1, with TRBD2 matching 11 bases. Looked up from germline, CDR1 is LGHNA and CDR2 is YNFKEQ. V was pared by 3 bases and J by 8 bases, with 6 bases of the junction left unmatched. The CDR3 runs to 15 residues. Written as DNA, the CDR3 is TGTGCCAGCAGCCAGAATAGCGGGGGGGCCTATGAGCAGTTCTTC. The encoded protein is CASSQNSGGAYEQFF.

This clone appeared once. This chain connects TRBV19 to TRBJ2-7; D not certain. The ends were cut back, 1 base at V and 1 base at J, with 11 bases in the middle. The CDR3 has 15 residues. Germline CDR1 is LNHDA and CDR2 is SQIVND (reference sequence). DNA of the CDR3: TGTGCCAGTAGTATAGTCGTTTCCAGTTCCTACGAGCAGTACTTC. Translating it yields CASSIVVSSSYEQYF.

The chain uses TRBV7-9 and TRBJ1-5, with a weak D call TRBD1 (5 bases). The CDR3 contains 12 residues. CDR1 and CDR2 (germline): SEHNR, FQNEAQ (reference sequence). Trimming removed 5 bases at V and 6 bases at J, with 8 bases between. The CDR3 sequence is CASSPGGQPQHF. CDR3 DNA: TGTGCCAGCAGCCCCGGGGGTCAGCCCCAGCATTTT.

The chain employs TRBV6-5 and TRBJ2-2; D call uncertain. The V gene's germline CDR1 is MNHEY and CDR2 SVGAGI. V was shortened by 3 bases and J by 4 bases, with 6 bases between the two germline ends. The CDR3 runs 13 residues. CDR3 sequence: CASSYGGTGELFF. CDR3 coding DNA: TGTGCCAGCAGTTATGGTGGCACCGGGGAGCTGTTTTTT.

Relative to its sample, this clone is medium-sized. The chain employs TRBV9 and TRBJ1-1; 9 bases are a match to TRBD1. The CDR3 is 16 amino acids. The V segment lost 4 bases and the J segment 1 base; nucleotides outside the gene matches: 8. Germline V lookup: CDR1 SGDLS, CDR2 YYNGEE. The CDR3 spells CASSSQKTGGNTEAFF. The DNA for the CDR3 is TGTGCCAGCAGCTCCCAAAAGACAGGGGGGAACACTGAAGCTTTCTTT.

This clone was counted a single time. The J gene is TRBJ1-5, the V gene TRBV5-6; D not certain. Between the trimmed V and J ends, which lost 5 bases and 2 bases, there was a span of 5 bases. The CDR3 contains 12 residues. Germline values: CDR1 SGHDT, CDR2 YYEEEE. CDR3 nucleotides: TGTGCCAGCAGTAAAGGCAATCAGCCCCAGCATTTT. Amino acids: CASSKGNQPQHF.